The T cell receptor (beta chain) described here comes from a study of OX40 agonist ivuxolimab in advanced cancers. With 1 base removed from V and 7 bases from J, the gap between germline ends came to 9 bases. From germline, CDR1 is SGHRS and CDR2 YFSETQ. This CDR3 region has 13 residues. Repertoires were generated with immunoSEQ multiplex PCR, while TCRdb's copy carries only in-frame clones and drops some. The sample carries 70,000 to 95,000 clones, 87% recorded once. The sequence was obtained from an adult with an advanced solid tumor such as melanoma, head and neck, liver or kidney cancer. Sequences were derived from CD4+ or CD8+ T cells sorted from blood, sampled in a trial of the OX40 agonist ivuxolimab. The chain links TRBV5-1 to TRBJ1-5; maybe TRBD1 (5 bases). CDR3 DNA: TGCGCCAGCAGCTTGTCGAGGGGACAGCCCCAGCATTTT. This gives the protein CASSLSRGQPQHF.